The source of this T cell receptor (beta chain) is a study of shared clonotypes between healthy human individuals. Sequencing used immunoSEQ multiplex PCR; TCRdb keeps in-frame clones, though not all of them. The data show about 2.4 million clones, with approximately 93% seen just once and around 0.4% held by the top ten. A note on this clone: This sample includes further DNA sequences coding for the same CDR3.

CDR3 size: 13 residues. V lost 1 base, J lost 1 base, and 5 bases lay in between. CDR1 is SGDLS and CDR2 is YYNGEE in the germline V gene. This receptor was taken from a man younger than 35 in good health. Some clones in this sample may be carry-over from other donors' samples. The sample comprised naive CD4+ T cells from PBMCs. Subset defined: CD45RA+ positively selected. The rearrangement uses TRBV9 and TRBJ2-5; D not certain. The CDR3 loop reads CASSVIPQETQYF. The CDR3 nucleotides are TGTGCCAGCAGCGTAATCCCCCAAGAGACCCAGTACTTC.